This TCR beta chain appears in the sequencing data of a study of CD8 T cells in ankylosing spondylitis. TCRdb re-derived calls from the 5' RACE reads in MiXCR, one entry per CDR3 protein. The sample holds 500,000 or so distinct CDR3 sequences, less than 6% seen once. Germline-derived CDR1 and CDR2 are SGDLS and YYNGEE. V lost 2 bases and J lost 4; bases outside the gene matches: 4. There are 14 residues in the CDR3. Study-wide findings and caveats: It appeared that ankylosing spondylitis blood was characterized by a TCR beta motif of roughly 8 highly homologous variants.

This clonotype has at least ten counts. Its antigen is currently unknown. Input material: blood, either unsorted or a sorted T cell fraction (not recorded which). This clonotype originated in a male donor with ankylosing spondylitis. V gene TRBV9 combines with J gene TRBJ1-2, with 8 bases matching TRBD1. The CDR3, as DNA: TGTGCCAGCAGCGTGACAGGGGAGAGCTATGGCTACACCTTC. It translates to CASSVTGESYGYTF.